The 22 T cell receptor beta chains below all came from one sample that was sequenced in a study of CD4 T cells in relation to SARS-CoV-2 and coronaviruses. Produced via immunoSEQ multiplex PCR; TCRdb's table is partial and in-frame only. This sample has about 36,000 clones, with about four fifths found just once. These TCRs are of unknown antigen specificity. The sequenced sample was naive CD4+ T cells from PBMCs, cultured in vitro. Subset meaning: naive CD4+ T cells isolated by negative enrichment. The source is an adult with COVID-19.

The chain uses TRBV30 and TRBJ1-5; D gene unclear. Trimming took 2 bases from V and 7 from J, leaving 12 bases between them. The CDR3 runs 13 residues. Germline CDR1 GTSNPN, CDR2 SVGIG (reference sequence). CDR3 coding DNA: TGTGCCTGGAGTACCCGTGGGTACCAGCCCCAGCATTTT. The encoded protein is CAWSTRGYQPQHF.

This clone was recorded only once. The CDR3 sequence is CASSSVGYGYTF. The DNA of the CDR3 is TGTGCCAGCAGTTCTGTGGGCTATGGCTACACCTTC. The V and J genes are TRBV28 and TRBJ1-2; no definite D call. V gave up 4 bases and J gave up 4 bases, with 7 bases separating them. The CDR3 totals 12 residues. Germline CDR1 is MDHEN and CDR2 is SYDVKM.

The V call is TRBV5-1, the J call TRBJ1-2, with D possibly being TRBD1 (6 bases). The ends were cut back, 1 base at V and 9 bases at J, with 10 bases in the middle. This CDR3 spans 12 amino acids. Per germline, CDR1 SGHRS and CDR2 YFSETQ. CDR3 region: CASSLRQDRYTF. The CDR3 DNA reads as TGCGCCAGCAGCTTGAGACAGGATCGCTACACCTTC.

The genes are TRBV6-5 and TRBJ1-4; 9 nucleotides align to TRBD1. Germline assignment: CDR1 MNHEY and CDR2 SVGAGI. V lost 0 bases and J lost 8; bases outside the gene matches: 4. This CDR3 region has 15 residues. CDR3 sequence: CASSYSTGGAEKLFF. The CDR3 DNA reads as TGTGCCAGCAGTTACTCGACAGGGGGAGCGGAAAAACTGTTTTTT.

This chain joins TRBV5-4 and TRBJ1-3; no reliable D call. The CDR3 contains 16 residues. Trimming stripped 0 bases from V and 3 bases from J, with 13 bases between. Germline V gives CDR1 SGHNT, CDR2 YYREEE (reference sequence). The CDR3 sequence: CASSLGTDPNGNTIYF. Written as DNA, the CDR3 is TGTGCCAGCAGCTTGGGGACGGACCCTAATGGAAACACCATATATTTT.

The chain has TRBV5-5 and TRBJ1-2; 7 nucleotides match TRBD1. CDR3 length equals 14 residues. Germline assignment: CDR1 SGHKS and CDR2 YYEKEE (reference sequence). Unmatched junction bases numbered 8, after V lost 4 bases and J lost 5 bases. This CDR3 is CASSDQTGLYGYTF. DNA of the CDR3: TGTGCCAGCAGCGACCAGACAGGGCTTTATGGCTACACCTTC.

V gene TRBV2 combines with J gene TRBJ1-5; 7 bases line up with TRBD1. J lost 7 bases, V lost 1 base, and 1 base had no gene match. This CDR3 is 13 amino acids long. Germline loops: CDR1 SNHLY, CDR2 FYNNEI. This CDR3 is CASSEEQGQPQHF. The CDR3 DNA sequence: TGTGCCAGCAGTGAAGAACAGGGGCAGCCCCAGCATTTT.

This sequence joins TRBV24-1 and TRBJ2-1, with 13 positions matching TRBD2. Germline CDR1 is KGHDR and CDR2 is SFDVKD. This CDR3 has 16 residues. V shed 3 bases, J shed 4 bases, and the junction held 2 bases outside the gene matches. This CDR3 reads CATSDGTSGIYNEQFF. In DNA, the CDR3 is TGTGCCACCAGTGATGGGACTAGCGGGATTTACAATGAGCAGTTCTTC.

This clone was observed a handful of times. The V and J genes are TRBV6-6 and TRBJ2-3; TRBD1 aligns across 7 bases. Germline loops: CDR1 MNHNY, CDR2 SVGAGI (reference sequence). The length of the CDR3 is 15 residues. V was pared by 6 bases and J by 3 bases, with 9 bases of the junction left unmatched. The CDR3 DNA reads as TGTGCCAGCAGGACCCACAGGGGAAAGACAGATACGCAGTATTTT. It is translated as CASRTHRGKTDTQYF.

The J gene is TRBJ2-4, the V gene TRBV28; 7 bases line up with TRBD2. This CDR3 spans 16 amino acids. V shed 2 bases, J shed 4 bases, and the junction held 8 bases outside the gene matches. Per germline, CDR1 MDHEN and CDR2 SYDVKM. For the CDR3, the DNA is TGTGCCAGCAGTTTACAGCGGGGTTCCAAAAAAAACATTCAGTACTTC. Its translation is CASSLQRGSKKNIQYF.

V usage is TRBV6-5 and J usage is TRBJ1-1; D gene ambiguous. This CDR3 region has 15 residues. Germline V lookup: CDR1 MNHEY, CDR2 SVGAGI. Trimming left V 7 bases short and J 0 bases short, with 15 bases between. CDR3 residues: CASTPRPAMNTEAFF. CDR3 DNA sequence: TGTGCCAGCACACCACGACCAGCCATGAACACTGAAGCTTTCTTT.

The CDR3 nucleotides are TGTGCCAGCAGCCAACGGAGTGGGGATGGCTACACCTTC. Translated, it gives CASSQRSGDGYTF. The chain joins TRBV3-1 (or the pseudogene TRBV3-2) to TRBJ1-2; D is unclear. The V and J ends lost 2 bases and 6 bases respectively, with 10 bases between them. CDR1 is LGHDT and CDR2 is YNNKEL in the germline V gene (reference sequence). CDR3 length: 13 amino acids.

V is TRBV28 and J is TRBJ2-3; 10 nucleotides line up with TRBD1. Trimming took 4 bases from V and 4 from J; bases not matched to a gene: 8. Germline V lookup: CDR1 MDHEN, CDR2 SYDVKM. This CDR3 region has 16 residues. The CDR3 DNA is TGTGCCAGCAGTTCCGGGACAGGGGTAATCTCAGATACGCAGTATTTT. Its translation: CASSSGTGVISDTQYF.

This chain joins TRBV25-1 and TRBJ1-4, with D unclear. Germline loops: CDR1 MGHDK, CDR2 SYGVNS. This CDR3 comprises 16 residues. With 2 bases removed from V and 0 bases from J, the gap between germline ends came to 10 bases. The DNA for the CDR3 is TGTGCCAGCAGTGAAGGGAGCTTTGCAACTAATGAAAAACTGTTTTTT. Translating gives CASSEGSFATNEKLFF.

This clone showed up just once. This chain links TRBV4-1 with TRBJ2-7; 15 nucleotides match TRBD2. The CDR3 runs 19 residues. CDR1 and CDR2 from the germline V gene are MGHRA and YSYEKL. V gave up 3 bases and J gave up 3 bases; unmatched junction bases: 12. This CDR3 reads CASSHIGLAGGGHRYEQYF. The CDR3 region has the DNA TGCGCCAGCAGCCACATAGGACTAGCGGGAGGGGGCCATCGCTACGAGCAGTACTTC.

The chain couples TRBV7-9 to TRBJ2-1, with 8 bases matching TRBD1. V lost 8 bases and J lost 3; bases outside the gene matches: 6. The germline gives CDR1 SEHNR, CDR2 FQNEAQ (reference sequence). The length of the CDR3 is 14 residues. The CDR3 coding sequence is TGTGCCAGCCGTCAGGGGGCGGGCTACAATGAGCAGTTCTTC. Its translation: CASRQGAGYNEQFF. The full variable domain, in which reference TRBV7-9 and TRBJ2-1 provide the parts outside the CDR3, is DTGVSQNPRHKITKRGQNVTFRCDPISEHNRLYWYRQTLGQGPEFLTYFQNEAQLEKSRLLSDRFSAERPKGSFSTLEIQRTEQGDSAMYLCASRQGAGYNEQFFGPGTRLTVL.

V and J are TRBV5-4 and TRBJ2-3; D is undetermined. Germline CDR1 reads SGHNT; CDR2 reads YYREEE (reference sequence). The V and J ends lost 4 bases and 0 bases respectively, with 9 bases between them. CDR3 length equals 14 residues. The CDR3 spells CASSPPGSTDTQYF. The CDR3 DNA is TGTGCCAGCAGCCCACCGGGTAGCACAGATACGCAGTATTTT.

This chain uses TRBV28 with TRBJ2-4; 9 bases are a match to TRBD1. CDR1 MDHEN and CDR2 SYDVKM come from the germline V gene. The CDR3 runs 15 residues. V shed 2 bases and J 9 bases; nucleotides not matched to a gene: 8. The CDR3 protein is CASSLGDRVAGIQYF. In DNA form, the CDR3 reads TGTGCCAGCAGTTTAGGGGACAGGGTGGCGGGCATTCAGTACTTC.

Turning to this clone: Compared with germline, one end of the junction differs, possibly owing to a read error. V is TRBV7-3 and J is TRBJ2-3; 11 bases are a match to TRBD2. The CDR3 contains 16 residues. Germline V gene lookup returns CDR1 SGHTA and CDR2 FQGTGA. CDR3 sequence: CASSLTSGSAGDTQYF. DNA for the CDR3: TGTGCCAGCAGCCTAACTAGCGGGAGCGCCGGAGATACGCAGTATTTT. The whole variable domain, filled in from reference TRBV7-3 and TRBJ2-3, reads GAGVSQTPSNKVTEKGKYVELRCDPISGHTALYWYRQSLGQGPEFLIYFQGTGAADDSGLPNDRFFAVRPEGSVSTLKIQRTERGDSAVYLCASSLTSGSAGDTQYFGPGTRLTVL.

This chain links TRBV19 with TRBJ1-3; D gene ambiguous. The CDR3 spans 14 residues. Looked up from germline, CDR1 is LNHDA and CDR2 is SQIVND (reference sequence). Trimming stripped 2 bases from V and 4 bases from J, with 9 bases between. CDR3 nucleotide sequence: TGTGCCAGTAGTATAAACGTGCCCGGAAACACCATATATTTT. Translated: CASSINVPGNTIYF.

The genes are TRBV15 and TRBJ2-3; maybe TRBD2 (7 bases). The germline gives CDR1 LNHNV, CDR2 YYDKDF (reference sequence). The V gene lost 6 bases and the J gene lost 4 bases, with 17 bases spanning the gap. This CDR3 comprises 15 residues. As DNA, the CDR3 is TGTGCCACCAGGAAGGGGGGGGGCGACGCAGATACGCAGTATTTT. This encodes CATRKGGGDADTQYF.

The genes are TRBV28 and TRBJ1-5; TRBD1 aligns across 12 bases. There are 15 residues in the CDR3. J lost 5 bases, V lost 4 bases, and 3 bases had no gene match. Germline values: CDR1 MDHEN, CDR2 SYDVKM. The DNA for the CDR3 is TGTGCCAGCAGTTCCGGGACAGGGGGCGATCAGCCCCAGCATTTT. This gives the protein CASSSGTGGDQPQHF.